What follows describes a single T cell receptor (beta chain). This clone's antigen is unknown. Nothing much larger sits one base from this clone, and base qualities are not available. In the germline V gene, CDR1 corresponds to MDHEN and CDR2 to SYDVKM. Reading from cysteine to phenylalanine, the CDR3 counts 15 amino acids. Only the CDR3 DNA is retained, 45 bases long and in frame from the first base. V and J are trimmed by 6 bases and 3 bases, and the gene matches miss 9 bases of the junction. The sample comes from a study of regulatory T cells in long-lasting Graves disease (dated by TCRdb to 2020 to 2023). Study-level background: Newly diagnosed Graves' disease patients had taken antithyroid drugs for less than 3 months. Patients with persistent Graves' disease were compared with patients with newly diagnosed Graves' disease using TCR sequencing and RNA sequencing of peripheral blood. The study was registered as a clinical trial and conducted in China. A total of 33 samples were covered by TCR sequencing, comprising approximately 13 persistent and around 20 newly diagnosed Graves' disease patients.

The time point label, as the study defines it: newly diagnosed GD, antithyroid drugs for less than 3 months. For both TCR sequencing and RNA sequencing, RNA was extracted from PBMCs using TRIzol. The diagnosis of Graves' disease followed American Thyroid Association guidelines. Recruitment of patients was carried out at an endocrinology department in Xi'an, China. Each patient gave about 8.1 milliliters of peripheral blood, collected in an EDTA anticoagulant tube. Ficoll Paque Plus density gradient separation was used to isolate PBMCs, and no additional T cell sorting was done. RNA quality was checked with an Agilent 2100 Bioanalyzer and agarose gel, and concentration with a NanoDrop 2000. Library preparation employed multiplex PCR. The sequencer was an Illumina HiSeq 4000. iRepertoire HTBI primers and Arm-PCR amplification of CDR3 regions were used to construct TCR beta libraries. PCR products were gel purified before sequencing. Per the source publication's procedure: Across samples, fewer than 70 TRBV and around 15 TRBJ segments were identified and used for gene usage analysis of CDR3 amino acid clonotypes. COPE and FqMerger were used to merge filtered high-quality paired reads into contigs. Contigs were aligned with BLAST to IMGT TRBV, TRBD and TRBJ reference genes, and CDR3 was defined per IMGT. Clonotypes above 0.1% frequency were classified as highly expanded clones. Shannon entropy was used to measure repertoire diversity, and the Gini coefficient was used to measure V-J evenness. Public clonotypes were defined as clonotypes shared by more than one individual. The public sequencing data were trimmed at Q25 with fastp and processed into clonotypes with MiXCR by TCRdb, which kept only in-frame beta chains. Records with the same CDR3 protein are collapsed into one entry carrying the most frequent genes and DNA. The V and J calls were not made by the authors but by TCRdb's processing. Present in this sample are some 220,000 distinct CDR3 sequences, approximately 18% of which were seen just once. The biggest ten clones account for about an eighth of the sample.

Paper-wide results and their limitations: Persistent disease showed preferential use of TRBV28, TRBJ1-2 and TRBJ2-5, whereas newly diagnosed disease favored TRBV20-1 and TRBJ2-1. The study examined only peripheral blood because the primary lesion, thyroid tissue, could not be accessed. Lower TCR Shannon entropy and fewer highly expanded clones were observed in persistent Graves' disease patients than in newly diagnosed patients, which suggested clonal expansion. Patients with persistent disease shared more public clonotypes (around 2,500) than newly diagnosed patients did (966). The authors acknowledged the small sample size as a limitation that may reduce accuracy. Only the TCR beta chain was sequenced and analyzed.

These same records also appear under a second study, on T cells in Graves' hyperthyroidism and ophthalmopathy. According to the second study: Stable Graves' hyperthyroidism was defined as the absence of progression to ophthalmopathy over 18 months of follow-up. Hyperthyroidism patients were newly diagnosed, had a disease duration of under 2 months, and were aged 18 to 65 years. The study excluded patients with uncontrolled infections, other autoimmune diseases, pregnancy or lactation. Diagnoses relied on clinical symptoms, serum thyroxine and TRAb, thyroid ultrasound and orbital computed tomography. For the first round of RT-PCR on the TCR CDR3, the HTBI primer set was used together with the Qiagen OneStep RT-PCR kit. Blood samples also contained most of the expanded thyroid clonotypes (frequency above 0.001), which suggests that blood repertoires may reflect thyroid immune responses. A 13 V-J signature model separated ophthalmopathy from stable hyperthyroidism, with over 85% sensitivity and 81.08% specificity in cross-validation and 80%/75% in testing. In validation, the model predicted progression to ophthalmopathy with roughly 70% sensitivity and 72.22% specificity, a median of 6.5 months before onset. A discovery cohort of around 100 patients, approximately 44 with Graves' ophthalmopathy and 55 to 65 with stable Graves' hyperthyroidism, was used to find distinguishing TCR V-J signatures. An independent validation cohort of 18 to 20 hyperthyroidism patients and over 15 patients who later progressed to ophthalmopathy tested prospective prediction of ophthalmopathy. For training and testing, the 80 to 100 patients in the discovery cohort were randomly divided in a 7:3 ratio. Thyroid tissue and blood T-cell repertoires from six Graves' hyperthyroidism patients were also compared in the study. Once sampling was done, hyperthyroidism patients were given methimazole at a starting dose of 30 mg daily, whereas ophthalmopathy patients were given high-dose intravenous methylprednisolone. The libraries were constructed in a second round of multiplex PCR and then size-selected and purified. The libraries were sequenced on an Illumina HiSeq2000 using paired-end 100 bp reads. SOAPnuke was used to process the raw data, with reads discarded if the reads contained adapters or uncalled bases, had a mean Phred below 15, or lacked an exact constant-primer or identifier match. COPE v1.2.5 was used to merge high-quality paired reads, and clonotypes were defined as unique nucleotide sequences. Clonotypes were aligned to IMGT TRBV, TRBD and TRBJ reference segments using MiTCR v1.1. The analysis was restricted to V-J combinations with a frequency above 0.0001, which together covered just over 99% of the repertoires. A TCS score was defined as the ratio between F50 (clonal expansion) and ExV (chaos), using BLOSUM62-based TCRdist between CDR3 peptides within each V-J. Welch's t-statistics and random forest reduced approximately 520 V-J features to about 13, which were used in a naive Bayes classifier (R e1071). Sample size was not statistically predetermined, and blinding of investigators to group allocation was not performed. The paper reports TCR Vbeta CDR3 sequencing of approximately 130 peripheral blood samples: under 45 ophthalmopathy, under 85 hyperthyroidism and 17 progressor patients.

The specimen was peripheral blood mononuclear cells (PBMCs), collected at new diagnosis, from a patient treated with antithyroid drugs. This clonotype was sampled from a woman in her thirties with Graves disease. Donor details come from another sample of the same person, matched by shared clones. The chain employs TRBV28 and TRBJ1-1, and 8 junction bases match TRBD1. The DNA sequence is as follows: TGTGCCAGCAGACTTTCAGGGGGCGGGTACACTGAAGCTTTCTTT. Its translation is CASRLSGGGYTEAFF.